Listed here are 23 T cell receptor beta chains from one sample, sequenced in a study of blood T cells in healthy people across ages. Together with a sample-barcoded 5' primer, a J-beta primer mix was included in a second PCR lasting 7 to 11 cycles. TCRdb re-derived calls from the 5' RACE reads in MiXCR, one entry per CDR3 protein. Of roughly 800,000 distinct CDR3 sequences in the sample, 55% to 75% were seen once. Sequencing was carried out using blood. The receptor source for this set is a man aged 30-40 years in good health.

This sequence joins TRBV30 and TRBJ2-5; D remains ambiguous. In germline, CDR1 is GTSNPN, CDR2 SVGIG (reference sequence). The CDR3 covers 12 residues. Trimming removed 1 base from V and 11 bases from J, with 14 bases in between. CDR3 nucleotides: TGTGCCTGGAGTGAGACCCTCGATGAGCAGTACTTC. It encodes CAWSETLDEQYF.

The chain links TRBV6-5 to TRBJ1-6; D is undetermined. Germline values: CDR1 MNHEY, CDR2 SVGAGI. V was cut by 7 bases and J by 14 bases, with 18 bases left in between. The CDR3 length is 13 residues. This chain's CDR3 is CASTQNPAIALHF. The CDR3 nucleotides are TGTGCCAGCACCCAGAATCCCGCTATAGCCCTCCACTTT.

This clonotype was observed once. This chain uses TRBV7-8 with TRBJ2-1, with 7 bases matching TRBD2. The germline CDR1 and CDR2 sequences are SGHVS and FQNEAQ. J lost 2 bases, V lost 3 bases, and 13 bases had no gene match. The CDR3 consists of 18 residues. The CDR3 nucleotides read TGTGCCAGCAGCTTGGGAGGGGCAAGCGGGACTACCTACAATGAGCAGTTCTTC. It specifies CASSLGGASGTTYNEQFF.

The V gene is TRBV28, the J gene TRBJ1-1, with D possibly TRBD1 on 5 matching bases. The germline V and J ends were trimmed by 7 bases and 3 bases, with 21 bases remaining between them. This CDR3 is 16 amino acids long. Germline CDR1 and CDR2: MDHEN and SYDVKM. CDR3 sequence reads: CASILPIGAGDTEAFF. Here the CDR3 DNA reads TGTGCCAGCATCTTACCCATCGGGGCGGGGGACACTGAAGCTTTCTTT.

A few counts support this clonotype. V is TRBV28 and J is TRBJ1-2, with D perhaps TRBD1 (6 bases). CDR3 length: 13 residues. V lost 5 bases, J lost 4 bases, and 11 bases lay in between. Germline V CDR1 and CDR2: MDHEN, SYDVKM. CDR3 DNA sequence: TGTGCCAGCAGTCAGGGGTTTGCCTATGGCTACACCTTC. Protein: CASSQGFAYGYTF.

The rearrangement uses TRBV14 and TRBJ1-1; D is possibly TRBD1 (6 bases). Trimming removed 5 bases from V and 0 bases from J, with 16 bases in between. CDR1 is SGHDN, CDR2 FVKESK, per germline. The CDR3 runs to 16 residues. The CDR3 loop reads CASSGTTGTMNTEAFF. The DNA for the CDR3 is TGTGCCAGCAGCGGTACTACAGGGACCATGAACACTGAAGCTTTCTTT. The full variable domain, its missing parts supplied by reference TRBV14 and TRBJ1-1, is EAGVTQFPSHSVIEKGQTVTLRCDPISGHDNLYWYRRVMGKEIKFLLHFVKESKQDESGMPNNRFLAERTGGTYSTLKVQPAELEDSGVYFCASSGTTGTMNTEAFFGQGTRLTVV.

The chain links TRBV5-5 to TRBJ2-1; D perhaps matches TRBD2 (6 bases). CDR3 length: 15 residues. V was clipped by 6 bases and J by 3 bases, with 16 bases between them. Germline V gene sequence: CDR1 SGHKS, CDR2 YYEKEE (reference sequence). As DNA, the CDR3 is TGTGCCAGCACTCAGAAACCGGGGGACTACAATGAGCAGTTCTTC. It yields the protein CASTQKPGDYNEQFF.

This clonotype occurred a few times. The rearrangement uses TRBV6-1 and TRBJ2-5; possibly TRBD2 for D (7 bases). The germline V gene has CDR1 MNHNS and CDR2 SASEGT. V gave up 7 bases and J gave up 1 base, with 13 bases separating them. There are 14 residues in the CDR3. Here the CDR3 reads CASKEGGSQETQYF. DNA of the CDR3: TGTGCCAGCAAGGAGGGGGGGTCCCAAGAGACCCAGTACTTC.

This clonotype was observed a single time. This rearrangement joins TRBV20-1 to TRBJ2-1; TRBD2 matches 7 bases. With 3 bases clipped from V and 9 bases from J, the junction kept 17 bases outside the gene matches. The V gene's germline CDR1 is DFQATT and CDR2 SNEGSKA (reference sequence). The CDR3 has 16 amino acids. CDR3 loop: CSASSSEAGAQSEQFF. The CDR3 nucleotides read TGCAGTGCTAGTTCTTCTGAGGCGGGAGCTCAGAGTGAGCAGTTCTTC.

The V gene is TRBV2, the J gene TRBJ2-1; no firm D call. The length of the CDR3 is 14 residues. Germline CDR1 is SNHLY and CDR2 is FYNNEI. Deletions cut 6 bases from V and 9 bases from J, with 18 bases between. Written as DNA, the CDR3 is TGTGCCAGCAGGAAAGACTCGGCCTTCCTTGAGCAGTTCTTC. This sequence encodes CASRKDSAFLEQFF.

The V gene is TRBV9, the J gene TRBJ2-5; 7 bases are shared with TRBD2. Germline V gives CDR1 SGDLS, CDR2 YYNGEE. CDR3 length equals 15 residues. J gave up 4 bases and V 4 bases, and 10 bases lay outside the gene matches. Written as DNA, the CDR3 is TGTGCCAGCAGCCCAACGTCAACGGGGGGAGAGACCCAGTACTTC. Residues: CASSPTSTGGETQYF.

CDR3 protein: CSAAPAKNIQYF. In nucleotides, the CDR3 is TGCAGTGCAGCACCAGCCAAAAACATTCAGTACTTC. The V gene is TRBV20-1, the J gene TRBJ2-4; D is unclear. The CDR3 totals 12 residues. V was pared by 6 bases and J by 0 bases, with 6 bases between. Looked up from germline, CDR1 is DFQATT and CDR2 is SNEGSKA (reference sequence).

This chain uses TRBV6-2 or TRBV6-3 with TRBJ1-5; D gene ambiguous. Germline V gene sequence: CDR1 MNHEY, CDR2 SVGEGT. The V gene lost 4 bases and the J gene lost 5 bases, with 9 bases spanning the gap. This CDR3 spans 13 amino acids. The CDR3 DNA sequence: TGTGCCAGCAGTTTCCACCTAGATCAGCCCCAGCATTTT. Amino acid sequence: CASSFHLDQPQHF.

This chain links TRBV18 with TRBJ2-7; possibly TRBD2 for D (6 bases). The DNA end favors TRBJ2-5, so the J call may be wrong. The CDR3 loop spans 14 amino acids. CDR1 is KGHSH, CDR2 LQKENI, per germline. CDR3 nucleotides: TGTGCCAGCTCACCAAGTCCGGGAGAAGAGACCCAGTACTTC. Translation: CASSPSPGEETQYF.

The J gene is TRBJ2-7, the V gene TRBV5-1; possible D gene TRBD2, 6 bases. Germline assignment: CDR1 SGHRS and CDR2 YFSETQ. Trimming cost V 1 base and J 7 bases, with 12 bases left between them. The CDR3 totals 13 residues. This chain's CDR3 is CASSLPGLREQYF. The CDR3 coding sequence is TGCGCCAGCAGCTTGCCGGGACTCAGGGAGCAGTACTTC.

This clonotype came up a few times. The chain combines TRBV18 with TRBJ2-6, with unresolved D. Between the trimmed V and J ends, which lost 2 bases and 1 base, there was a span of 12 bases. The CDR3 totals 17 residues. Germline values: CDR1 KGHSH, CDR2 LQKENI. CDR3 sequence: CASSPAGRGSGANVLTF. The CDR3 nucleotides are TGTGCCAGCTCACCAGCTGGCCGTGGGTCTGGGGCCAACGTCCTGACTTTC.

The gene calls are TRBV6-6 and TRBJ2-4; unclear D gene. Germline CDR1 MNHNY, CDR2 SVGAGI (reference sequence). Trimming shortened V by 6 bases and J by 2 bases, and 11 bases separated the two germline ends. This CDR3 is 14 amino acids long. The CDR3 region is CASRDSQTKNIQYF. The DNA of the CDR3 is TGTGCCAGCAGAGACTCCCAAACCAAAAACATTCAGTACTTC.

This clonotype was found once. At one end the junction does not follow the germline gene, possibly because of a read error. This CDR3 reads CTIRRGLGGADTQYF. In DNA form, the CDR3 reads TGTACCATCAGGAGGGGACTAGGCGGAGCAGATACGCAGTATTTT. This rearrangement joins TRBV10-3 to TRBJ2-3; 8 positions agree with TRBD2. The V gene's germline CDR1 is ENHRY and CDR2 SYGVKD. This CDR3 has 15 residues.

The chain uses TRBV6-6 and TRBJ2-5; D is unresolved. The J call is uncertain, as TRBJ2-7 better fits the DNA end. CDR3 length: 12 residues. Germline loops: CDR1 MNHNY, CDR2 SVGAGI (reference sequence). The CDR3 nucleotides are TGTGCCAGCAGGGACCCACAAGACGAGCAGTACTTC. Encoded protein: CASRDPQDEQYF.

For this clonotype: The junction departs from the called germline gene at one end, perhaps through a read error. The V and J genes are TRBV6-1 and TRBJ2-3; D is possibly TRBD2 (5 bases). CDR1 and CDR2 from the germline V gene are MNHNS and SASEGT. CDR3 length: 15 residues. Here the CDR3 DNA reads TGTGTCAGCAGTGAAGGACGAGCGGCCACAGATACGCAGTATTTT. Its protein is CVSSEGRAATDTQYF.

This clonotype has only a few counts. The rearrangement joins TRBV30 to TRBJ1-2; D is unresolved. CDR1 and CDR2 from the germline V gene are GTSNPN and SVGIG (reference sequence). The CDR3 is 10 residues long. V lost 7 bases to trimming and J lost 4 bases, with 7 bases between them. CDR3 sequence reads: CASKSYGYTF. CDR3 DNA sequence: TGTGCCTCGAAGAGCTATGGCTACACCTTC. Looking up the rest from reference TRBV30 and TRBJ1-2 gives the full variable domain: SQTIHQWPATLVQPVGSPLSLECTVEGTSNPNLYWYRQAAGRGLQLLFYSVGIGQISSEVPQNLSASRPQDRQFILSSKKLLLSDSGFYLCASKSYGYTFGSGTRLTVV.

This clonotype has a handful of counts. The chain recombines TRBV29-1 with TRBJ2-6, with D perhaps given as TRBD1 or TRBD2 (6 bases each). V dropped 6 bases and J dropped 0 bases, with 18 bases sitting between them. CDR1 and CDR2 (germline): SQVTM, ANQGSEA. This CDR3 is 17 amino acids long. Here the CDR3 DNA reads TGCAGCGTGCTAGGGGGGAATCGGGGCTCTGGGGCCAACGTCCTGACTTTC. Translated, it gives CSVLGGNRGSGANVLTF. Drawing the rest from reference TRBV29-1 and TRBJ2-6, the complete variable domain is SAVISQKPSRDICQRGTSLTIQCQVDSQVTMMFWYRQQPGQSLTLIATANQGSEATYESGFVIDKFPISRPNLTFSTLTVSNMSPEDSSIYLCSVLGGNRGSGANVLTFGAGSRLTVL.

Only one count was recorded for this clonotype. This chain joins TRBV5-1 and TRBJ2-1; 9 bases map to TRBD1. V was clipped by 4 bases and J by 8 bases; unmatched bases: 7. Germline V lookup: CDR1 SGHRS, CDR2 YFSETQ. The CDR3 consists of 14 residues. The CDR3 sequence: CASSLRTGVDEQFF. The CDR3 DNA reads as TGCGCCAGCAGCCTCAGGACAGGGGTCGATGAGCAGTTCTTC.